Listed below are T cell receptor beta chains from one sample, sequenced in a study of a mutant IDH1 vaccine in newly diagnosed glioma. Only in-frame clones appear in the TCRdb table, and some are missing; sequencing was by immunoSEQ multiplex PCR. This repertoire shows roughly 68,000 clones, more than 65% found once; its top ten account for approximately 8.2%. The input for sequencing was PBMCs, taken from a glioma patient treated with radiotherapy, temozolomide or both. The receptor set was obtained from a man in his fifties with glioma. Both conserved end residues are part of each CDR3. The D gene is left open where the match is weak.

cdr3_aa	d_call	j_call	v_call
CSVSGGVRSEQFF	NA	TRBJ2-1	TRBV29-1
CASSFGLNTEAFF	NA	TRBJ1-1	TRBV19
CASSPTPQGATEAFF	TRBD1	TRBJ1-1	TRBV25-1
CASSVTVVQGETQYF	NA	TRBJ2-5	TRBV9
CASSLGDTEAFF	NA	TRBJ1-1	TRBV28
CASSLDLGGQPQHF	NA	TRBJ1-5	TRBV11-2
CASSSGLGETQYF	TRBD2	TRBJ2-5	TRBV7-6
CASSLEPGGRSQRGIPLVYEQYF	TRBD2	TRBJ2-7	TRBV5-1
CASSIGTGDYGELFF	TRBD1	TRBJ2-2	TRBV19
CASSIGTVNTEAFF	TRBD1	TRBJ1-1	TRBV19
CASSFAGTGNTEAFF	TRBD1	TRBJ1-1	TRBV5-1
CASSLDAGGSQPQHF	NA	TRBJ1-5	TRBV11-2
CASSQEGVNEQFF	NA	TRBJ2-1	TRBV4-1
CASSSPRQGFHSYEQYF	NA	TRBJ2-7	TRBV4-2
CASRVGGSNQPQHF	NA	TRBJ1-5	TRBV2
CASTTSGSSRDTEAFF	NA	TRBJ1-1	TRBV4-2
CASSVALGGGHSGANVLTF	NA	TRBJ2-6	TRBV9
CASRPQNSPLHF	NA	TRBJ1-6	TRBV5-8
CASSLTGQGIREQYF	TRBD1	TRBJ2-7	TRBV7-2
CASRGPMNTEAFF	NA	TRBJ1-1	TRBV6-5
CAWSAKRGGREQYF	TRBD2	TRBJ2-7	TRBV30
CASSPREGTSNQPQHF	NA	TRBJ1-5	TRBV19
CASRLLASEAFF	NA	TRBJ1-1	TRBV28
CASSSPGRGGIQYF	NA	TRBJ2-4	TRBV19
CASSLGQGENEQFF	TRBD1	TRBJ2-1	TRBV7-7